This is a list of T cell receptor beta chains from one sample in a study of cytomegalovirus exposure and HLA in healthy donors. Sequenced by immunoSEQ multiplex PCR; TCRdb stores in-frame clones only, minus some. The data contain roughly 150,000 clones, about 70% of them singletons. The sample taken for sequencing was PBMCs. These receptors came from a male donor in good health and CMV-seronegative. Each CDR3 is given with its conserved first and last residue. Each record gives: V gene, clone size, J gene, D gene, CDR3 DNA, CDR3 protein. The D gene is left open where the match is weak. The size of a clone is reported for some rows only, either as once, few or many, or as a class for expanded clones.

TRBV6-6	many	TRBJ1-5	TRBD1	TGTGCCAGCAGTTTTGGGACAGGACTCAATCAGCCCCAGCATTTT	CASSFGTGLNQPQHF
TRBV29-1	-	TRBJ2-5	-	TGCAGCGTTGATGAGGAGACCCAGTACTTC	CSVDEETQYF
TRBV28	-	TRBJ2-1	-	TGTGCCAGCAGTTTATGGTCTTTTGGGGGAGGCTACAATGAGCAGTTCTTC	CASSLWSFGGGYNEQFF
TRBV20-1	-	TRBJ1-1	-	TGCAGTGCTAGATCGAGACAGCAAGCTTTCTTT	CSARSRQQAFF
TRBV9	-	TRBJ2-7	-	TGTGCCAGCAGCGTGTCGTGGGACTCATACTACGAGCAGTACTTC	CASSVSWDSYYEQYF
TRBV4-3	once	TRBJ1-3	TRBD1	TGCGCCAGCAGCCAAGATGTGTGGGACAGGGTTTGGGGAAACACCATATATTTT	CASSQDVWDRVWGNTIYF
TRBV5-6	few	TRBJ2-1	TRBD2	TGTGCCAGCAACCTTGCCCCACGGGGGGAAGGAGATGAGCAGTTCTTC	CASNLAPRGEGDEQFF
TRBV7-9	-	TRBJ2-2	-	TGTTCCAGCAGCTTAGCCGGGCGGGGGCGGCCCGGGGAGCTGTTTTTT	CSSSLAGRGRPGELFF
TRBV19	-	TRBJ2-7	TRBD1	TGTGCCAGTAGTCCCCGGACAGGGGGCAAACACGAGCAGTACTTC	CASSPRTGGKHEQYF
TRBV14	few	TRBJ2-5	TRBD2	TGTGCCAGCAGCCTAAAGGGGCTAGCGGGGGCTGGTGCGATTTGGGTAGAGACCCAGTACTTC	CASSLKGLAGAGAIWVETQYF
TRBV19	few	TRBJ1-2	-	TGTGCCAGTAGTATAGAACAGCAATCCATCTATGGCTACACCTTC	CASSIEQQSIYGYTF
TRBV6-6	-	TRBJ1-1	TRBD1	TGTGCCAGCAGTTACTCGGGGACAGGCTACTACCCAGCTTTCTTT	CASSYSGTGYYPAFF
TRBV19	-	TRBJ2-1	-	TGTGCCAGTAGTATAGGGGGTAGCGGCTACAATGAGCAGTTCTTC	CASSIGGSGYNEQFF
TRBV29-1	-	TRBJ2-5	TRBD1	TGCAGCGGCAAGCGGGGACAGGGTTTCGAGGAGACCCAGTACTTC	CSGKRGQGFEETQYF
TRBV2	-	TRBJ2-1	TRBD2	TGTGCCAGCAGTGTGGGGGGGTTGGCCCAGGATGAGCAGTTCTTC	CASSVGGLAQDEQFF
TRBV16	-	TRBJ1-3	TRBD1	TGTGCCAGCAGCCAATCCGGGACAGCTGGAAACACCATATATTTT	CASSQSGTAGNTIYF
TRBV4-1	-	TRBJ2-1	-	TGCGCCAGCAGCCGCTCCCAGGCCTACAATGAGCAGTTCTTC	CASSRSQAYNEQFF
TRBV28	-	TRBJ1-5	-	TGTGCCAGCAGGCCCACCCGGGGGGGGACCAATCAGCCCCAGCATTTT	CASRPTRGGTNQPQHF
TRBV5-1	-	TRBJ2-7	-	TGCGCCAGCAGCGCCCGGGACTGTAGTTACGAGCAGTACTTC	CASSARDCSYEQYF
TRBV5-1	-	TRBJ1-2	TRBD1	TGCGCCAGCAGCTTGGCCCCACAGGGGAGCTATGGCTACACCTTC	CASSLAPQGSYGYTF
TRBV7-2	-	TRBJ1-1	-	TGTGCCAGCAAGCTTCGCGCAGGCACTGAAGCTTTCTTT	CASKLRAGTEAFF
TRBV27	-	TRBJ2-6	-	TGTGCCAGCAGTCAGGCGATGAGCTCTGGGGCCAACGTCCTGACTTTC	CASSQAMSSGANVLTF
TRBV5-5	-	TRBJ1-1	TRBD1	TGTGCCAGCAGCAGACAGGGGGGGACTGAAGCTTTCTTT	CASSRQGGTEAFF
TRBV7-8	few	TRBJ2-1	TRBD1	TGTGCCAGCAGCACCGGACAGGGACAGGTTAAGCAGTTCTTC	CASSTGQGQVKQFF
TRBV6-5	-	TRBJ1-1	-	TGTGCCAGCAGCACAACAGGGCTAAGTGAAGCTTTCTTT	CASSTTGLSEAFF
TRBV6-6	-	TRBJ2-7	TRBD2	TGTGCCAGCAGTTTCTACGGACTAGCGGGCGTTGAGCAGTACTTC	CASSFYGLAGVEQYF
TRBV5-1	-	TRBJ1-2	-	TGCGCCAGCAGCCCCGAGGGGAGGCACTATGGCTACACCTTC	CASSPEGRHYGYTF
TRBV18	-	TRBJ1-1	-	TGTGCCAGCTCACGCCCGGGACAAGCGAACACTGAAGCTTTCTTT	CASSRPGQANTEAFF
TRBV5-1	-	TRBJ2-3	TRBD2	TGCGCCAGCAGCCCCACTCTTCTAGCGGGGGCCACTTCGGATACGCAGTATTTT	CASSPTLLAGATSDTQYF
TRBV18	-	TRBJ1-5	-	TGTGCCAGCTCAGGTGGCGGAGGTCAGCCCCAGCATTTT	CASSGGGGQPQHF
TRBV21-1	-	TRBJ2-1	-	TGTGCCAGCAGCCCGCTGTGGATAGCGGGAGAGGGGAATGAGCAGTTCTTC	CASSPLWIAGEGNEQFF
TRBV28	-	TRBJ2-7	-	TGTGCCGGCAAGGGGGACCTTAGGGACGAGCAGTACTTC	CAGKGDLRDEQYF
TRBV7-9	-	TRBJ2-7	TRBD1	TGTGCCAGCAGCCCGGGACAGGGTACCTACGAGCAGTACTTC	CASSPGQGTYEQYF
TRBV29-1	-	TRBJ1-1	-	TGCAGCGCAACCGCGGACAGGAACACTGAAGCTTTCTTT	CSATADRNTEAFF
TRBV6-6	-	TRBJ2-7	-	TGTGCCAGCAGTACCCGACAGAGCTCCTACGAGCAGTACTTC	CASSTRQSSYEQYF
TRBV4-1	-	TRBJ1-4	-	TGCGCCAGCCGGAGGCCGGGCGTTAATGAAAAACTGTTTTTT	CASRRPGVNEKLFF
TRBV27	once	TRBJ1-1	-	TGTGCCAGCAGTCCAAACAGGCTGAACACTGAAGCTTTCTTT	CASSPNRLNTEAFF
TRBV7-2	few	TRBJ1-1	TRBD1	TGTGCCAGCAGCTCGAGACAGGGGACGAACACTGAAGCTTTCTTT	CASSSRQGTNTEAFF
TRBV28	-	TRBJ2-1	TRBD1	TGTGCCAGCAGTCACGCCGGGACAGGGATCAATGAGCAGTTCTTC	CASSHAGTGINEQFF
TRBV30	few	TRBJ2-3	-	TGTGCCTGGCATCTTAAGTGGGGCCCGATAGATACGCAGTATTTT	CAWHLKWGPIDTQYF
TRBV7-3	-	TRBJ1-2	TRBD1	TGTGCCAGCAGCTTAGTTGGGACAGGTACCGGTGAGGGCTACACCTTC	CASSLVGTGTGEGYTF